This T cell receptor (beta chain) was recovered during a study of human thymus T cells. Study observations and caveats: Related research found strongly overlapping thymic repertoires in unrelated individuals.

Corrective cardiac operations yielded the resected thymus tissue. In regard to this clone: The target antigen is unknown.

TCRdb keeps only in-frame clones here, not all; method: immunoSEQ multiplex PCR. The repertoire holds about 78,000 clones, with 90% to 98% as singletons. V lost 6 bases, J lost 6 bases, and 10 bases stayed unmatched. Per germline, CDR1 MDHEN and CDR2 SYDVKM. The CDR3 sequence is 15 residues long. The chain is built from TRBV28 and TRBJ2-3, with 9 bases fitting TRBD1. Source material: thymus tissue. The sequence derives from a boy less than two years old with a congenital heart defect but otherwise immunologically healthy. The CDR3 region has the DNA TGTGCCAGCAGCCCGGGACAGGGAAGGGGGGATACGCAGTATTTT. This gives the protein CASSPGQGRGDTQYF.